This paragraph reports one TCR beta chain. In terms of age and location, participants ranged from roughly 18 to 95 years and lived in approximately 26 US areas. The source of the sample is a study of blood T cell repertoires in COVID-19. At the level of the study: The cDNA or gDNA used as material had been derived from T cells, B-cell-depleted T cells, or PBMCs.

Authors' methods: Reference gene primer amplification in the assay estimated nucleated cell counts. Data came from immunoSEQ multiplex PCR; TCRdb stores just in-frame clones and leaves some out. V, J and clone size are taken as reported in that table, and D and trimming were inferred from the DNA itself. The sample has around 160,000 clones, roughly 90% seen once. The CDR3 runs 13 residues. Germline V gives CDR1 SGHTS, CDR2 YDEGEE. The ends were cut back, 3 bases at V and 5 bases at J, with 10 bases in the middle. This sequence joins TRBV5-8 and TRBJ2-3; D uncertain. This clonotype was obtained from a woman aged 40 to 50 who had been exposed to COVID-19. The sequenced sample consisted of PBMCs or T cells enriched from blood (not recorded which). CDR3 region: CASSSRRKDTQYF. The CDR3 DNA is TGTGCCAGCAGCTCTAGACGGAAAGATACGCAGTATTTT.